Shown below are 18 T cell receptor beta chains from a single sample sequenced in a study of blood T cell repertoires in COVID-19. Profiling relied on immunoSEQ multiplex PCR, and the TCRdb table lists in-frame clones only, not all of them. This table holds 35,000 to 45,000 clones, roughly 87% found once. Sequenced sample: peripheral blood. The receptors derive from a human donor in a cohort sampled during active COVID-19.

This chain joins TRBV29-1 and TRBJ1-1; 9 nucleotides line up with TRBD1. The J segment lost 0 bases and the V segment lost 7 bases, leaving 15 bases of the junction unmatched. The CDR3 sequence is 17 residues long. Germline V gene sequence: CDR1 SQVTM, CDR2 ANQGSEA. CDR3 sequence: CSAEGGQGPFMNTEAFF. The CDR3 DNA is TGCAGCGCTGAGGGAGGACAGGGGCCCTTTATGAACACTGAAGCTTTCTTT.

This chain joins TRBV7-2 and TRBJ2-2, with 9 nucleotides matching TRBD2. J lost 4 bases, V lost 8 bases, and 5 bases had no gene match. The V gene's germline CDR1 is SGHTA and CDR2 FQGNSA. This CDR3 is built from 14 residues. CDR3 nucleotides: TGTGCCAGCTCCGGCGGGGGGGCCACCGGGGAGCTGTTTTTT. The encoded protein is CASSGGGATGELFF.

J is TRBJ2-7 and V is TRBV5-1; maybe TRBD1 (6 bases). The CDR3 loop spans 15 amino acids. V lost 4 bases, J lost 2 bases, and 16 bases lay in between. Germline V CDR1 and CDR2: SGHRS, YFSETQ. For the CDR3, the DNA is TGCGCCAGCAGCGTGACCGAACAGGGAACCTACGAGCAGTACTTC. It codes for CASSVTEQGTYEQYF.

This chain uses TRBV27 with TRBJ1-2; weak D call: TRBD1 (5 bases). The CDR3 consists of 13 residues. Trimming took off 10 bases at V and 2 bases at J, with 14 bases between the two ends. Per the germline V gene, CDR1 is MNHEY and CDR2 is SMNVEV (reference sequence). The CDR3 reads CATRGGYNYGYTF. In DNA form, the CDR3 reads TGTGCCACCCGGGGGGGGTACAACTATGGCTACACCTTC.

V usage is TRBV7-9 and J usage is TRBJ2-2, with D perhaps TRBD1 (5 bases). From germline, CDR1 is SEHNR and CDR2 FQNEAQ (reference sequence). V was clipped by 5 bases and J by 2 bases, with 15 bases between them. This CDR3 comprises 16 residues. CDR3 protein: CASSKYPWGNTGELFF. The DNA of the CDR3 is TGTGCCAGCAGCAAATACCCTTGGGGCAACACCGGGGAGCTGTTTTTT.

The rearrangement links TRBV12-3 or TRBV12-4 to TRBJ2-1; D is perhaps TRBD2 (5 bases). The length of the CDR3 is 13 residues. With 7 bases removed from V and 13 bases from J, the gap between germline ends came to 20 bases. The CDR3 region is CASTKEEDYPQFF. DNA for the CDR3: TGTGCCAGCACCAAAGAGGAGGATTACCCCCAGTTCTTC.

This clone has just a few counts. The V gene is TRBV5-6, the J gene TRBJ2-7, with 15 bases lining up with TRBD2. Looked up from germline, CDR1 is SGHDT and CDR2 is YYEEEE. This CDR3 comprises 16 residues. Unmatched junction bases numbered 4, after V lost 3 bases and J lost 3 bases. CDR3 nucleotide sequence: TGTGCCAGCAGCTCCGGGACTAGCGGGAGGTACTACGAGCAGTACTTC. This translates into CASSSGTSGRYYEQYF.

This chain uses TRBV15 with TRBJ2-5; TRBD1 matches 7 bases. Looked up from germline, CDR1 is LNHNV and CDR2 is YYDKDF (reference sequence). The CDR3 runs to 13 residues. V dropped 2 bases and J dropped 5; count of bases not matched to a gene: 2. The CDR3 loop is CATSRQGVETQYF. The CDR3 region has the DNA TGTGCCACCAGCAGACAGGGGGTGGAGACCCAGTACTTC. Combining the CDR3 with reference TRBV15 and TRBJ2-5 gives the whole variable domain DAMVIQNPRYQVTQFGKPVTLSCSQTLNHNVMYWYQQKSSQAPKLLFHYYDKDFNNEADTPDNFQSRRPNTSFCFLDIRSPGLGDTAMYLCATSRQGVETQYFGPGTRLLVL.

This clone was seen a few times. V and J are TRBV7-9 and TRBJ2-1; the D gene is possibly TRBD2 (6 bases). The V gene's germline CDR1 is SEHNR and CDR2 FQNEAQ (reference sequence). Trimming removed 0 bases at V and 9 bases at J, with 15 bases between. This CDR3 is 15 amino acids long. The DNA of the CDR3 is TGTGCCAGCAGCTTAGCGGGAGGATTTGCAGGTGAGCAGTTCTTC. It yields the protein CASSLAGGFAGEQFF.

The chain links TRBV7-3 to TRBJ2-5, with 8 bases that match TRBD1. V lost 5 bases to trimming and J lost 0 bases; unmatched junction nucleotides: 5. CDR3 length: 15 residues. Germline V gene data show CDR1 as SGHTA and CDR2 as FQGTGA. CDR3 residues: CASSATGANQETQYF. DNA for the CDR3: TGTGCCAGCAGCGCGACAGGGGCTAACCAAGAGACCCAGTACTTC. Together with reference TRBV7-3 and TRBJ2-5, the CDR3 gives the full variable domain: GAGVSQTPSNKVTEKGKYVELRCDPISGHTALYWYRQSLGQGPEFLIYFQGTGAADDSGLPNDRFFAVRPEGSVSTLKIQRTERGDSAVYLCASSATGANQETQYFGPGTRLLVL.

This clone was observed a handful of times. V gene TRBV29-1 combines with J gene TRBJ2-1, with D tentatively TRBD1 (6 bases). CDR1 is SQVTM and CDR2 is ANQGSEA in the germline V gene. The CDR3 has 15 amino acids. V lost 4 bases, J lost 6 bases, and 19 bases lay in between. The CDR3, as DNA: TGCAGCGTTGTTCCCCCGCAGGGGATTACCAATGAGCAGTTCTTC. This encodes CSVVPPQGITNEQFF.

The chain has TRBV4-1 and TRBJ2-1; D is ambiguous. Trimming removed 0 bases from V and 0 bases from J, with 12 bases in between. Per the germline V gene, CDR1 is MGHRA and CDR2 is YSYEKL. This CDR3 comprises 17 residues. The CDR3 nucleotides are TGCGCCAGCAGCCAAGATACTTTTCTAAGCTCCTACAATGAGCAGTTCTTC. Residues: CASSQDTFLSSYNEQFF.

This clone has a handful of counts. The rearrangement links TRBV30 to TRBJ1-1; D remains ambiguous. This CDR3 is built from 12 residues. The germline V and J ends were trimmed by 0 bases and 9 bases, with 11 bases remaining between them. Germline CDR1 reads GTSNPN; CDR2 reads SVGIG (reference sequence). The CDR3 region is CAWSVGREQAFF. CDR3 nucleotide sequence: TGTGCCTGGAGTGTAGGGAGGGAACAAGCTTTCTTT. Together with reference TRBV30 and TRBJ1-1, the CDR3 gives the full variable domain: SQTIHQWPATLVQPVGSPLSLECTVEGTSNPNLYWYRQAAGRGLQLLFYSVGIGQISSEVPQNLSASRPQDRQFILSSKKLLLSDSGFYLCAWSVGREQAFFGQGTRLTVV.

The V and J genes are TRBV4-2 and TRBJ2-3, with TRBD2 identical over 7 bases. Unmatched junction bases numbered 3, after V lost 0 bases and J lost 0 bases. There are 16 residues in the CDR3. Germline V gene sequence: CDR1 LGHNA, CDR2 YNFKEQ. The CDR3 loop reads CASSQERGGSTDTQYF. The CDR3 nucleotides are TGTGCCAGCAGCCAAGAGCGGGGAGGGAGCACAGATACGCAGTATTTT.

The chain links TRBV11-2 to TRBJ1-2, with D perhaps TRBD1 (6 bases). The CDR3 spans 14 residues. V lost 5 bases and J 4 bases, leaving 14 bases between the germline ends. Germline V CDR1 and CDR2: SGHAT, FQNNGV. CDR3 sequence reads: CASSPGTPLYGYTF. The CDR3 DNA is TGTGCCAGCAGCCCCGGGACACCTCTCTATGGCTACACCTTC.

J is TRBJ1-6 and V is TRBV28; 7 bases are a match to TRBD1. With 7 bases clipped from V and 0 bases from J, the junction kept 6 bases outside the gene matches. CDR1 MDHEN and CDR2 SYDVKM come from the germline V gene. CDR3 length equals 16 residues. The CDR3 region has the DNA TGTGCCAGCAACTATGCAGGGGGCTCCTATAATTCACCCCTCCACTTT. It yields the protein CASNYAGGSYNSPLHF. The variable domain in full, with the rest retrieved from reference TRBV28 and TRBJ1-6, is DVKVTQSSRYLVKRTGEKVFLECVQDMDHENMFWYRQDPGLGLRLIYFSYDVKMKEKGDIPEGYSVSREKKERFSLILESASTNQTSMYLCASNYAGGSYNSPLHFGNGTRLTVT.

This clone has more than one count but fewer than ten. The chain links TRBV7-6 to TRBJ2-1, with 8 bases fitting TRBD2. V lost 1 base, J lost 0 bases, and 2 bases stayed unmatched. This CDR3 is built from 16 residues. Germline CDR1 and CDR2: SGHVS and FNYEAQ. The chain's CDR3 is CASSLDAGGSYNEQFF. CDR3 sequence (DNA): TGTGCCAGCAGCTTAGATGCGGGAGGCTCCTACAATGAGCAGTTCTTC.

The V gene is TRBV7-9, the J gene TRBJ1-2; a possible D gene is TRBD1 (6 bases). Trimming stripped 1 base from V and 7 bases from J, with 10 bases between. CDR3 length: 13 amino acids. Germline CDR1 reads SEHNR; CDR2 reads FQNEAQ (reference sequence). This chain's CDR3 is CASSLERGGGYTF. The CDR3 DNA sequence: TGTGCCAGCAGCTTAGAGAGAGGGGGTGGCTACACCTTC.